This entry features one TCR beta chain sequence. What it binds is unknown. These data belong to a study of beta chain features in type 1 diabetes. Whole-study results and caveats: Shortening of TCRB CDR3s, moderate but significant, appeared in all four CD4+ subsets of Type 1 diabetes patients.

All of the isolated RNA was reverse transcribed, so expressed TCRB transcripts were sequenced. Some 4 million reads were obtained on average from naive, central memory and regulatory T cell samples. TCRdb's copy holds only in-frame clones and misses some; the assay was immunoSEQ multiplex PCR. The sample consists of under 900,000 clones, 15% to 20% of them appearing once. The germline CDR1 and CDR2 sequences are MNHNS and SASEGT. The ends lost 11 bases at V and 2 bases at J; junction bases unmatched: 7. The CDR3 has 14 amino acids. The J gene is TRBJ2-7, the V gene TRBV6-1, with 12 bases lining up with TRBD1. The sequenced sample consisted of naive CD4+ T cells from blood. The TCR sequence derives from a woman between 18 and 29 years old in good health. This chain's CDR3 is CAGQRDRGPYEQYF. The CDR3 DNA follows: TGTGCCGGACAACGGGACAGGGGGCCCTACGAGCAGTACTTC.